What follows are 14 T cell receptor beta chains derived from one specimen sequenced in a study of T cells after yellow fever vaccination (dated by TCRdb to between 2018 and 2020). Receptor amplification or capture employed 5' RACE. Sequencing took place on an Illumina HiSeq 2500. The public reads were reprocessed in TCRdb via fastp at Q25 and MiXCR, keeping in-frame beta chains. Identical CDR3 protein sequences are pooled into one entry, listed with their most common genes and DNA. The sample records some 30,000 distinct CDR3 sequences, 3.5% to 5% of which are singletons. In total, the top ten clones hold 40% to 55% of the sample. The treatment or condition label of this sample denotes: live attenuated yellow fever vaccine strain. The sequences come from CD8+ T cells sorted from PBMCs, collected 5 days after the yellow fever booster vaccination. These receptors originate from a man under 40 who received the YFV17D yellow fever vaccine.

This clonotype has a count of ten or more. The chain links TRBV12-3 or TRBV12-4 to TRBJ2-1; 8 positions match TRBD2. V shed 6 bases, J shed 6 bases, and the junction held 4 bases outside the gene matches. This CDR3 is built from 13 residues. CDR3 nucleotide sequence: TGTGCCAGCAGCACTACTAGCGGCAATGAGCAGTTCTTC. Protein product: CASSTTSGNEQFF.

This clonotype was observed at least ten times. J is TRBJ2-3 and V is TRBV11-1, with TRBD2 as a possible D gene (6 bases). V gave up 5 bases and J gave up 4 bases, with 28 bases separating them. The CDR3 has 19 residues. Germline CDR1 reads SGHAT; CDR2 reads FQDESV (reference sequence). The CDR3 loop reads CASSASSLVGGHRPDTQYF. As DNA, the CDR3 is TGTGCCAGCAGCGCCAGCAGCTTAGTAGGAGGGCATCGGCCAGATACGCAGTATTTT.

The chain carries TRBV10-1 and TRBJ2-5, with unresolved D. This CDR3 contains 13 residues. Germline V gene sequence: CDR1 WNHNN, CDR2 SYGVQD (reference sequence). V was pared by 2 bases and J by 2 bases, with 6 bases between. The CDR3 coding sequence is TGCGCCAGCAGTGAGGGGCAGCAAGAGACCCAGTACTTC. Encoded protein: CASSEGQQETQYF.

This clonotype was picked up many times. V and J are TRBV20-1 and TRBJ1-5; 7 nucleotides line up with TRBD1. Germline CDR1 and CDR2: DFQATT and SNEGSKA (reference sequence). The CDR3 length is 14 residues. V lost 3 bases, J lost 6 bases, and 8 bases stayed unmatched. The CDR3 DNA is TGCAGTGCTAGCCAAGGGACAGTAGCTCAGCCCCAGCATTTT. Its translation is CSASQGTVAQPQHF.

Ten or more counts support this clonotype. The V gene is TRBV28, the J gene TRBJ2-7, with TRBD2 matching over 8 bases. Unmatched junction bases numbered 6, after V lost 7 bases and J lost 1 base. The CDR3 loop spans 14 amino acids. Germline V lookup: CDR1 MDHEN, CDR2 SYDVKM. The DNA for the CDR3 is TGTGCCAGCAACGAGCTAGCGGGTTCCTACGAGCAGTACTTC. Translated: CASNELAGSYEQYF.

In this sample, this clonotype turned up a few times. The gene calls are TRBV30 and TRBJ2-1, with 8 bases that match TRBD2. The CDR3 contains 15 residues. V shed 0 bases, J shed 7 bases, and the junction held 8 bases outside the gene matches. CDR1 is GTSNPN, CDR2 SVGIG, per germline (reference sequence). The CDR3 nucleotides are TGTGCCTGGAGTGTTATAGCGGGACTATGGAATGAGCAGTTCTTC. Translating it yields CAWSVIAGLWNEQFF.

The rearrangement links TRBV28 to TRBJ2-2; maybe TRBD2 (6 bases). The CDR3 has 12 amino acids. V was clipped by 5 bases and J by 5 bases, with 6 bases between them. Germline V CDR1 and CDR2: MDHEN, SYDVKM. Written as DNA, the CDR3 is TGTGCCAGCAGTCGGGGGACCGGGGAGCTGTTTTTT. It yields the protein CASSRGTGELFF.

This clonotype came up many times. The genes are TRBV4-3 and TRBJ1-3; TRBD1 matches at 10 bases. Germline values: CDR1 LGHNA, CDR2 YSLEER. With 4 bases clipped from V and 0 bases from J, the junction kept 3 bases outside the gene matches. The CDR3 contains 16 residues. The CDR3 sequence is CASSRWTGGSGNTIYF. In DNA, the CDR3 is TGCGCCAGCAGCCGTTGGACAGGGGGCTCTGGAAACACCATATATTTT.

This clonotype was picked up many times. This sequence joins TRBV5-6 and TRBJ2-7; 9 positions agree with TRBD2. Germline CDR1 reads SGHDT; CDR2 reads YYEEEE. This CDR3 region has 15 residues. V gave up 0 bases and J gave up 9 bases; unmatched junction bases: 10. The DNA of the CDR3 is TGTGCCAGCAGCTTGGTAGCGGGAGACGCGAGACGGCAGTACTTC. Protein product: CASSLVAGDARRQYF. Drawing the rest from reference TRBV5-6 and TRBJ2-7, the complete variable domain is DAGVTQSPTHLIKTRGQQVTLRCSPKSGHDTVSWYQQALGQGPQFIFQYYEEEERQRGNFPDRFSGHQFPNYSSELNVNALLLGDSALYLCASSLVAGDARRQYFGPGTRLTVT.

A note on this clonotype: One base away lies a much larger clone, so this may be a sequencing read error. The chain has TRBV12-3 or TRBV12-4 and TRBJ2-1; D tentatively reads TRBD1 or TRBD2 (5 bases each). The CDR3 has 14 residues. V was pared by 5 bases and J by 5 bases, with 13 bases between. The CDR3 coding sequence is TGTGCCAGCAGTACGGTGGGGGTCGACAATGAGCAGTTCTTC. Amino acid sequence: CASSTVGVDNEQFF.

This clonotype came up many times. The rearrangement links TRBV7-9 to TRBJ1-2, with D tentatively TRBD1 (6 bases). From germline, CDR1 is SEHNR and CDR2 FQNEAQ (reference sequence). The CDR3 loop spans 12 amino acids. With 1 base removed from V and 8 bases from J, the gap between germline ends came to 8 bases. The CDR3 DNA follows: TGTGCCAGCAGCTTAGAGGACAGAGGCTACACCTTC. This gives the protein CASSLEDRGYTF.

This clonotype was seen many times. The rearrangement joins TRBV7-2 to TRBJ2-7; TRBD2 agrees at 10 bases. Germline V gives CDR1 SGHTA, CDR2 FQGNSA. V shed 4 bases and J 2 bases; nucleotides not matched to a gene: 5. CDR3 length: 15 amino acids. The CDR3 region has the DNA TGTGCCAGCAGCTGGGGACTAGCGCTAACCTACGAGCAGTACTTC. Translating it yields CASSWGLALTYEQYF.

This clonotype has ten or more counts. This chain joins TRBV28 and TRBJ2-1; the match to TRBD2 covers 10 bases. In germline, CDR1 is MDHEN, CDR2 SYDVKM. V was clipped by 2 bases and J by 8 bases; unmatched bases: 6. The length of the CDR3 is 15 residues. The CDR3 region is CASSLTAGGPYEQFF. Here the CDR3 DNA reads TGTGCCAGCAGTTTAACAGCGGGAGGGCCCTATGAGCAGTTCTTC.

This clonotype was seen ten or more times. The chain combines TRBV7-2 with TRBJ2-7, with TRBD2 identical over 12 bases. This CDR3 is built from 14 residues. Germline V CDR1 and CDR2: SGHTA, FQGNSA. Trimming removed 6 bases from V and 7 bases from J; junction bases left unmatched: 7. The CDR3 loop reads CASSSLAGGAEQYF. The CDR3, as DNA: TGTGCCAGCAGTTCACTAGCGGGAGGTGCGGAGCAGTACTTC.